The rows below give T cell receptor beta chains drawn from one sample of a study of shared clonotypes between healthy human individuals. TCRdb's table, derived via immunoSEQ multiplex PCR, lists solely in-frame clones and lacks some. The sample has approximately 530,000 clones; 95% to 96% are singletons. The sequenced sample was naive CD4+ T cells sorted from blood. The receptors here all came from a woman aged 30 to 39 in good health. The CDR3 runs from the conserved cysteine through the conserved F or W. The D gene is left open where the match is weak. The size entry is marked missing in some rows and otherwise reads once, few, many or a size class.

clone_size: -
d_call: -
v_call: TRBV29-1
j_call: TRBJ2-7
cdr3_length: 14
cdr3_aa: CSVKMTVSSYEQYF
cdr3_nt: TGCAGCGTCAAAATGACAGTCAGCTCCTACGAGCAGTACTTC

clone_size: -
d_call: TRBD2
v_call: TRBV4-1
j_call: TRBJ2-2
cdr3_length: 17
cdr3_aa: CASSQGSGTSDTGELFF
cdr3_nt: TGCGCCAGCAGCCAAGGGTCCGGGACTAGTGACACCGGGGAGCTGTTTTTT

clone_size: -
d_call: TRBD2
v_call: TRBV5-4
j_call: TRBJ2-7
cdr3_length: 15
cdr3_aa: CASSSPGGALHEQYF
cdr3_nt: TGTGCCAGCAGCTCCCCCGGGGGGGCGTTACACGAGCAGTACTTC

clone_size: -
d_call: -
v_call: TRBV5-4
j_call: TRBJ1-1
cdr3_length: 14
cdr3_aa: CASSLEGGRTEAFF
cdr3_nt: TGTGCCAGCAGCTTGGAGGGGGGGCGAACTGAAGCTTTCTTT

clone_size: -
d_call: -
v_call: TRBV2
j_call: TRBJ2-7
cdr3_length: 14
cdr3_aa: CASSGPGGSDEQYF
cdr3_nt: TGTGCCAGCAGTGGGCCGGGTGGTAGCGACGAGCAGTACTTC

clone_size: -
d_call: -
v_call: TRBV6-4
j_call: TRBJ1-2
cdr3_length: 14
cdr3_aa: CASSDGSSNYGYTF
cdr3_nt: TGTGCCAGCAGTGATGGGTCTTCAAACTATGGCTACACCTTC

clone_size: -
d_call: TRBD2
v_call: TRBV2
j_call: TRBJ2-2
cdr3_length: 15
cdr3_aa: CATTTGLGYTGELFF
cdr3_nt: TGTGCCACTACGACGGGACTAGGATACACCGGGGAGCTGTTTTTT

clone_size: -
d_call: -
v_call: TRBV18
j_call: TRBJ2-5
cdr3_length: 15
cdr3_aa: CASSLRTTGKETQYF
cdr3_nt: TGTGCCAGCTCACTCAGGACAACAGGAAAAGAGACCCAGTACTTC

clone_size: -
d_call: -
v_call: TRBV19
j_call: TRBJ2-7
cdr3_length: 13
cdr3_aa: CASSIALDYEQYF
cdr3_nt: TGTGCCAGTAGTATTGCTTTGGACTACGAGCAGTACTTC

clone_size: -
d_call: -
v_call: TRBV5-8
j_call: TRBJ2-1
cdr3_length: 16
cdr3_aa: CASSLLAGLSYNEQFF
cdr3_nt: TGTGCCAGCAGCTTGCTGGCAGGCCTATCCTACAATGAGCAGTTCTTC

clone_size: -
d_call: TRBD1
v_call: TRBV13
j_call: TRBJ2-7
cdr3_length: 13
cdr3_aa: CASSPGQNYEQYF
cdr3_nt: TGTGCCAGCAGCCCGGGACAGAACTACGAGCAGTACTTC

clone_size: -
d_call: TRBD1
v_call: TRBV6-1
j_call: TRBJ2-7
cdr3_length: 16
cdr3_aa: CASSDESGQGIGEQYF
cdr3_nt: TGTGCCAGCAGTGACGAATCTGGACAGGGGATCGGGGAGCAGTACTTC

clone_size: -
d_call: TRBD2
v_call: TRBV7-9
j_call: TRBJ2-5
cdr3_length: 17
cdr3_aa: CASSPGLAGPETETQYF
cdr3_nt: TGTGCCAGCAGCCCCGGACTAGCGGGTCCTGAAACAGAGACCCAGTACTTC

clone_size: -
d_call: TRBD1
v_call: TRBV19
j_call: TRBJ2-3
cdr3_length: 12
cdr3_aa: CASGGQQDTQYF
cdr3_nt: TGTGCCAGTGGGGGACAGCAAGATACGCAGTATTTT

clone_size: -
d_call: -
v_call: TRBV11-2
j_call: TRBJ2-6
cdr3_length: 15
cdr3_aa: CASGKSQTGANVLTF
cdr3_nt: TGTGCCAGCGGAAAGAGCCAGACTGGGGCCAACGTCCTGACTTTC

clone_size: -
d_call: -
v_call: TRBV28
j_call: TRBJ1-1
cdr3_length: 14
cdr3_aa: CATRRKGRDTEAFF
cdr3_nt: TGTGCCACGCGACGTAAGGGGAGGGACACTGAAGCTTTCTTT

clone_size: once
d_call: -
v_call: TRBV5-4
j_call: TRBJ1-1
cdr3_length: 14
cdr3_aa: CASSLRPMNTEAFF
cdr3_nt: TGTGCCAGCAGCTTGCGCCCCATGAACACTGAAGCTTTCTTT

clone_size: -
d_call: -
v_call: TRBV28
j_call: TRBJ2-1
cdr3_length: 15
cdr3_aa: CASRTGGGAYNEQFF
cdr3_nt: TGTGCCAGCAGAACTGGCGGAGGGGCCTACAATGAGCAGTTCTTC

clone_size: -
d_call: TRBD1
v_call: TRBV2
j_call: TRBJ1-5
cdr3_length: 15
cdr3_aa: CASSADRSVNQPQHF
cdr3_nt: TGTGCCAGCAGTGCGGACAGGTCGGTAAATCAGCCCCAGCATTTT

clone_size: -
d_call: TRBD1
v_call: TRBV10-3
j_call: TRBJ1-1
cdr3_length: 14
cdr3_aa: CAVRRDSPSTEAFF
cdr3_nt: TGTGCCGTTAGGAGGGACAGTCCGAGCACTGAAGCTTTCTTT

clone_size: -
d_call: -
v_call: TRBV19
j_call: TRBJ2-5
cdr3_length: 15
cdr3_aa: CASSIARGTAETQYF
cdr3_nt: TGTGCCAGTAGTATAGCGCGTGGGACCGCAGAGACCCAGTACTTC

clone_size: -
d_call: TRBD1
v_call: TRBV19
j_call: TRBJ2-7
cdr3_length: 14
cdr3_aa: CASSIGRGLDEQYF
cdr3_nt: TGTGCCAGTAGTATCGGCAGGGGGCTGGACGAGCAGTACTTC

clone_size: once
d_call: -
v_call: TRBV10-1
j_call: TRBJ1-2
cdr3_length: 13
cdr3_aa: CASSESLNYGYTF
cdr3_nt: TGCGCCAGCAGTGAGTCACTAAACTATGGCTACACCTTC

clone_size: once
d_call: TRBD1
v_call: TRBV9
j_call: TRBJ2-7
cdr3_length: 18
cdr3_aa: CASSVALADRGPTMEQYF
cdr3_nt: TGTGCCAGCAGCGTAGCTCTGGCGGACAGGGGCCCCACAATGGAGCAGTACTTC

clone_size: -
d_call: -
v_call: TRBV11-2
j_call: TRBJ2-7
cdr3_length: 13
cdr3_aa: CASSLVASYEQYF
cdr3_nt: TGTGCCAGCAGCTTAGTTGCTTCCTACGAGCAGTACTTC

clone_size: -
d_call: -
v_call: TRBV9
j_call: TRBJ1-3
cdr3_length: 16
cdr3_aa: CASSVTDGGVRNTIYF
cdr3_nt: TGTGCCAGCAGCGTGACAGACGGAGGTGTTAGAAACACCATATATTTT

clone_size: -
d_call: -
v_call: TRBV11-3
j_call: TRBJ2-2
cdr3_length: 13
cdr3_aa: CASSRVGTGELFF
cdr3_nt: TGTGCCAGCAGCCGCGTGGGGACCGGGGAGCTGTTTTTT